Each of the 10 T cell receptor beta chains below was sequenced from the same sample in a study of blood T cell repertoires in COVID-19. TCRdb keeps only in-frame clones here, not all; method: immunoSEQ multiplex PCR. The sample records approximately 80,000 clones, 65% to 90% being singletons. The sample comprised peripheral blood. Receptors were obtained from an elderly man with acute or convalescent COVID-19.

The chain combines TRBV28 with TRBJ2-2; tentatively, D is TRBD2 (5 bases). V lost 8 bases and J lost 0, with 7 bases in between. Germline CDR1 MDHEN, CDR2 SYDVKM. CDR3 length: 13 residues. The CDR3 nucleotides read TGTGCCAGCGGGGAGACGAACACCGGGGAGCTGTTTTTT. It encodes CASGETNTGELFF.

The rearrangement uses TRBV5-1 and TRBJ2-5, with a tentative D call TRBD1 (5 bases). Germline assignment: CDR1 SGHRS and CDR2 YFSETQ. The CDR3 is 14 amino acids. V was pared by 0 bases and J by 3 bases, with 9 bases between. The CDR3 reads CASSLVQDKETQYF. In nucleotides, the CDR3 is TGCGCCAGCAGCTTGGTCCAGGACAAAGAGACCCAGTACTTC.

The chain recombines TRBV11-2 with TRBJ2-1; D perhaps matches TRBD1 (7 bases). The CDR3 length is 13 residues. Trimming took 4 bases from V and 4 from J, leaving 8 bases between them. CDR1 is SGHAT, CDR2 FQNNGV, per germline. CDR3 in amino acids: CASSSGGYNEQFF. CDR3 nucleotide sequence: TGTGCCAGCAGCTCAGGGGGGTACAATGAGCAGTTCTTC.

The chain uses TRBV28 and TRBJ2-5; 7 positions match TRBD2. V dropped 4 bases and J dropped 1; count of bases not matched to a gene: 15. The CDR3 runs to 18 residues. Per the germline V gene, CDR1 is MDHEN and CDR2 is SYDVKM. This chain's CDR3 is CASSSPWGGRRRQETQYF. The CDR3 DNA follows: TGTGCCAGCAGTTCCCCGTGGGGGGGGAGACGGCGCCAAGAGACCCAGTACTTC.

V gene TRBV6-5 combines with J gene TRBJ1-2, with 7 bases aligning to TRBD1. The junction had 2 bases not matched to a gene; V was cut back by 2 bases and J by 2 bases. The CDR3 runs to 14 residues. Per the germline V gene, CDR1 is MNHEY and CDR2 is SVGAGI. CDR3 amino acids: CASSYRDRNYGYTF. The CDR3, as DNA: TGTGCCAGCAGTTACCGGGACAGAAACTATGGCTACACCTTC.

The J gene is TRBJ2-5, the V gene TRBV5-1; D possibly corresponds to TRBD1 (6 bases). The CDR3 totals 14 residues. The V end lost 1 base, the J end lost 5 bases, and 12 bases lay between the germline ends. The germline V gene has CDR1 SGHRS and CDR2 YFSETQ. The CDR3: CASSLKGGLETQYF. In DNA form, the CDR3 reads TGCGCCAGCAGCTTGAAAGGGGGTTTGGAGACCCAGTACTTC.

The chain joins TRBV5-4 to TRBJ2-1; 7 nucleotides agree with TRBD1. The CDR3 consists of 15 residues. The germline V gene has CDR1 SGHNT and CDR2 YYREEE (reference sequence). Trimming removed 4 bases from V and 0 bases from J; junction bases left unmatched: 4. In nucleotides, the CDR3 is TGTGCCAGCAGCCCGACAGGGAGCTCCTACAATGAGCAGTTCTTC. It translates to CASSPTGSSYNEQFF.

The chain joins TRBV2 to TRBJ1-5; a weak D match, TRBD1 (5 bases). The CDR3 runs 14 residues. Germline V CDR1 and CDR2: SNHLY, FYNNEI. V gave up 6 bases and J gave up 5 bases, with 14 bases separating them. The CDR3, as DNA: TGTGCCAGCAGCGACCTGACAGCAGATCAGCCCCAGCATTTT. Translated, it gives CASSDLTADQPQHF.

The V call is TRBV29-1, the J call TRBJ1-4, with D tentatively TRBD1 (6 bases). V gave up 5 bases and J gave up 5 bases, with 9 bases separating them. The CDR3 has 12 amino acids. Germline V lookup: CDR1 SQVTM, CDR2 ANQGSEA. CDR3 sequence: CSVRDTNEKLFF. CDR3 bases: TGCAGCGTTAGGGACACAAATGAAAAACTGTTTTTT.

The CDR3 DNA reads as TGTGCCAGCAGCCCGCGGACTAGTGACGAGCAGTACTTC. Its protein is CASSPRTSDEQYF. The chain carries TRBV7-2 and TRBJ2-7, with 7 bases aligning to TRBD2. Germline V lookup: CDR1 SGHTA, CDR2 FQGNSA. The CDR3 has 13 amino acids. Losses at the gene ends were 5 bases for V and 5 bases for J; bases not matched to a gene: 6.